The present T cell receptor beta chain was sequenced within a study of Graves' ophthalmopathy and Graves' hyperthyroidism. Study outcomes and limitations: For predicting ophthalmopathy progression, the model had around 64% sensitivity and approximately 77% specificity. Blood also carried most expanded thyroid clonotypes exceeding 0.001 frequency.

Ophthalmopathy-affected donors exhibited moderate-to-severe activity, CAS ≥3, NOSPECS ≥4, and duration under 3 months. The authors diagnosed from clinical symptoms, serum thyroxine, TRAb, thyroid ultrasound and orbital computed tomography. This clonotype was counted ten times or more. Its antigen is currently unknown. As the template, RNA transcripts were used to amplify TCR beta CDR3 regions. Scientists carried out first-round RT-PCR using HTBI primers and then a second-round multiplex PCR. TCRdb fed the multiplex PCR reads into MiXCR, producing one record per CDR3 protein. The repertoire includes 200,000 to 250,000 distinct CDR3 sequences, under 30% of them detected once, and about 9.3% sits in the top ten. V lost 5 bases and J lost 2, with 13 bases in between. CDR3 length equals 14 residues. Germline V gene lookup returns CDR1 MNHNS and CDR2 SASEGT.

Sequencing was done on a sample of peripheral blood. The V and J genes are TRBV6-1 and TRBJ2-7; D possibly corresponds to TRBD2 (6 bases). This clonotype was sampled from a man between 45 and 60 years old with Graves' ophthalmopathy. For the CDR3, the DNA is TGTGCCAGCAGTACAACCCCGGGGGCCTACGAGCAGTACTTC. Its translation: CASSTTPGAYEQYF.